These 27 T cell receptor beta chains originate from one sample sequenced in a study of blood T cell repertoires in COVID-19. The table came from immunoSEQ multiplex PCR; TCRdb's copy has only in-frame clones and leaves some out. This table holds about 300,000 clones, more than 70% found once. Sample: peripheral blood. Receptors originate from a woman between 45 and 65 years old with acute or convalescent COVID-19.

As concerns this clone: The junction differs from germline at one of its ends, possibly a read error. V and J are TRBV7-3 and TRBJ2-7; D possibly corresponds to TRBD1 (5 bases). The germline V gene has CDR1 SGHTA and CDR2 FQGTGA. This CDR3 has 16 amino acids. The CDR3 region has the DNA TGTGCCAGCAGCCTAACCCCAATTAGGACATCTTTCGAGCAGTACTTC. This translates into CASSLTPIRTSFEQYF.

The chain is built from TRBV24-1 and TRBJ2-3; TRBD1 agrees at 12 bases. Germline V lookup: CDR1 KGHDR, CDR2 SFDVKD. J gave up 5 bases and V 4 bases, and 6 bases lay outside the gene matches. The CDR3 is 16 amino acids. The CDR3 DNA sequence: TGTGCCACCAGTGAGTCCGGGACAGGGGGCGAAGATACGCAGTATTTT. This codes for CATSESGTGGEDTQYF.

This clone was found once. The CDR3 nucleotides read TGTGCCAGCCGGTATTCAGGGGGGAACTATGGCTACACCTTC. Protein: CASRYSGGNYGYTF. The chain is built from TRBV6-5 and TRBJ1-2, with 7 bases matching TRBD1. The V gene end was trimmed by 8 bases and the J gene end by 2 bases; junction bases not matched to a gene: 8. This CDR3 region has 14 residues. Germline V gene sequence: CDR1 MNHEY, CDR2 SVGAGI.

This clone was counted a few times. The rearrangement joins TRBV19 to TRBJ2-6; 12 nucleotides align to TRBD1. J was trimmed by 4 bases and V by 5 bases; bases with no gene match: 12. CDR1 and CDR2 from the germline V gene are LNHDA and SQIVND (reference sequence). CDR3 length equals 19 residues. CDR3 sequence (DNA): TGTGCCAGTAGTTCCGGGACAGGGGGCACAGGGTTGGGGGCCAACGTCCTGACTTTC. Encoded protein: CASSSGTGGTGLGANVLTF. The full variable domain, completed using reference TRBV19 and TRBJ2-6, is DGGITQSPKYLFRKEGQNVTLSCEQNLNHDAMYWYRQDPGQGLRLIYYSQIVNDFQKGDIAEGYSVSREKKESFPLTVTSAQKNPTAFYLCASSSGTGGTGLGANVLTFGAGSRLTVL.

The chain is built from TRBV7-9 and TRBJ1-2; D unresolved. V lost 5 bases to trimming and J lost 7 bases, with 14 bases between them. Germline V gene data show CDR1 as SEHNR and CDR2 as FQNEAQ (reference sequence). This CDR3 is built from 13 residues. The CDR3 is CASSPSSGVGYTF. The CDR3 DNA follows: TGTGCCAGCAGCCCAAGTTCCGGGGTTGGCTACACCTTC.

The J gene is TRBJ2-4, the V gene TRBV27, with D unresolved. The V and J ends lost 8 bases and 0 bases respectively, with 8 bases between them. Looked up from germline, CDR1 is MNHEY and CDR2 is SMNVEV (reference sequence). The CDR3 length is 13 residues. The CDR3 spells CASHSVAKNIQYF. CDR3 bases: TGTGCCAGCCACTCTGTAGCCAAAAACATTCAGTACTTC.

The CDR3 here is CASSSGYEQYF. The CDR3 DNA reads as TGTGCCAGCAGCTCCGGGTACGAGCAGTACTTC. The V and J genes are TRBV9 and TRBJ2-7; D gene unclear. This CDR3 contains 11 residues. V lost 4 bases, J lost 4 bases, and 6 bases lay in between. Germline V gene data show CDR1 as SGDLS and CDR2 as YYNGEE.

The V call is TRBV6-6, the J call TRBJ1-2, with a possible D match to TRBD1 (6 bases). The CDR3 loop spans 14 amino acids. Germline V gene data show CDR1 as MNHNY and CDR2 as SVGAGI (reference sequence). V dropped 6 bases and J dropped 3 bases, with 14 bases sitting between them. CDR3 sequence (DNA): TGTGCCAGCAGACGAGTAAGACAGGACTATGGCTACACCTTC. Its protein is CASRRVRQDYGYTF.

This chain connects TRBV19 to TRBJ2-4, with D maybe TRBD2 (5 bases). The V gene's germline CDR1 is LNHDA and CDR2 SQIVND (reference sequence). The ends were cut back, 3 bases at V and 0 bases at J, with 15 bases in the middle. CDR3 length: 17 amino acids. The CDR3 nucleotides read TGTGCCAGTAGTATGTTCCTGGGGAGCGGAGCCAAAAACATTCAGTACTTC. Its protein product is CASSMFLGSGAKNIQYF.

V gene TRBV29-1 combines with J gene TRBJ1-2; 8 nucleotides align to TRBD1. The germline gives CDR1 SQVTM, CDR2 ANQGSEA. The junction had 5 bases not matched to a gene; V was cut back by 5 bases and J by 0 bases. CDR3 length equals 14 residues. The CDR3 bases are TGCAGCGTTCCCGGGACAGGTCCTAACTATGGCTACACCTTC. It encodes CSVPGTGPNYGYTF.

This chain joins TRBV14 and TRBJ2-2; D uncertain. The CDR3 loop spans 16 amino acids. Trimming removed 1 base at V and 0 bases at J, with 9 bases between. CDR1 SGHDN and CDR2 FVKESK come from the germline V gene. The CDR3 nucleotides are TGTGCCAGCAGCCAAGTCCCGGTCGCGAACACCGGGGAGCTGTTTTTT. Protein sequence: CASSQVPVANTGELFF.

The rearrangement links TRBV9 to TRBJ2-7; tentatively, D is TRBD2 (5 bases). V dropped 1 base and J dropped 2 bases, with 13 bases sitting between them. This CDR3 has 15 residues. Germline assignment: CDR1 SGDLS and CDR2 YYNGEE. The CDR3 region has the DNA TGTGCCAGCAGCGTATCCACGGGAACCACCTACGAGCAGTACTTC. Residues: CASSVSTGTTYEQYF.

The chain is built from TRBV7-3 and TRBJ2-1; D is perhaps TRBD2 (6 bases). V lost 3 bases and J 5 bases, leaving 17 bases between the germline ends. CDR1 SGHTA and CDR2 FQGTGA come from the germline V gene. The CDR3 is 16 amino acids. The CDR3 sequence is CASSFPRDSADNEQFF. The CDR3 DNA sequence: TGTGCCAGCAGCTTCCCCAGGGACTCCGCGGACAATGAGCAGTTCTTC. The whole variable domain, remainder taken from reference TRBV7-3 and TRBJ2-1, is GAGVSQTPSNKVTEKGKYVELRCDPISGHTALYWYRQSLGQGPEFLIYFQGTGAADDSGLPNDRFFAVRPEGSVSTLKIQRTERGDSAVYLCASSFPRDSADNEQFFGPGTRLTVL.

The V gene is TRBV3-1 (or the pseudogene TRBV3-2), the J gene TRBJ2-5; 8 bases match TRBD2. CDR1 and CDR2 from the germline V gene are LGHDT and YNNKEL (reference sequence). The CDR3 is made up of 15 amino acids. The ends lost 8 bases at V and 6 bases at J; junction bases unmatched: 14. CDR3 nucleotides: TGTGCCAGCCTGTCAAGGGGGACTAGTGGCCAGACCCAGTACTTC. It yields the protein CASLSRGTSGQTQYF.

The chain has TRBV6-5 and TRBJ1-1; 7 positions match TRBD1. Germline-derived CDR1 and CDR2 are MNHEY and SVGAGI. V shed 8 bases and J 1 base; nucleotides not matched to a gene: 1. The CDR3 contains 12 residues. The CDR3 nucleotides read TGTGCCAGCGGGACAGCGAACACTGAAGCTTTCTTT. It encodes CASGTANTEAFF.

The count of this clone is one. The chain links TRBV6-5 to TRBJ1-2; 7 bases are shared with TRBD1. The CDR3 covers 14 residues. Germline CDR1 MNHEY, CDR2 SVGAGI. Losses at the gene ends were 4 bases for V and 2 bases for J; bases not matched to a gene: 4. CDR3 DNA sequence: TGTGCCAGCAGTTCGGGACAGAGGAACTATGGCTACACCTTC. Translation: CASSSGQRNYGYTF.

This sequence joins TRBV7-8 and TRBJ2-2; tentatively, D is TRBD2 (6 bases). This CDR3 has 14 residues. Trimming left V 3 bases short and J 2 bases short, with 7 bases between. Germline V gene sequence: CDR1 SGHVS, CDR2 FQNEAQ. The CDR3 bases are TGTGCCAGCAGCTTCGGGACTAACACCGGGGAGCTGTTTTTT. As protein: CASSFGTNTGELFF.

The chain is built from TRBV11-2 and TRBJ1-2, with D tentatively TRBD1 (6 bases). The CDR3 length is 13 residues. Germline-derived CDR1 and CDR2 are SGHAT and FQNNGV. V dropped 2 bases and J dropped 8 bases, with 12 bases sitting between them. DNA of the CDR3: TGTGCCAGCAGCTTAAACAGGGTATCCGGCTACACCTTC. Protein product: CASSLNRVSGYTF.

This clone was detected only a few times. V and J are TRBV6-8 and TRBJ1-5; D remains ambiguous. CDR1 is MNHGY and CDR2 is SAAAGT in the germline V gene. Deletions cut 6 bases from V and 9 bases from J, with 9 bases between. The CDR3 runs 11 residues. CDR3 nucleotides: TGTGCCAGCAGGCCACTTATGCCCCAGCATTTT. This gives the protein CASRPLMPQHF.

The CDR3 nucleotides read TGTGCCAGCAGTTCTCAGGGTGACCTGGACTATGGCTACACCTTC. Protein sequence: CASSSQGDLDYGYTF. V gene TRBV6-6 combines with J gene TRBJ1-2; TRBD1 is a possible D gene (5 bases). V was shortened by 4 bases and J by 3 bases, with 15 bases between the two germline ends. Germline V CDR1 and CDR2: MNHNY, SVGAGI (reference sequence). The length of the CDR3 is 15 residues.

The sample holds one count of this clone. The rearrangement joins TRBV24-1 to TRBJ1-5, with D possibly TRBD1 on 6 matching bases. V was clipped by 5 bases and J by 0 bases, with 10 bases between them. CDR3 length: 15 amino acids. Per the germline V gene, CDR1 is KGHDR and CDR2 is SFDVKD. The CDR3 loop is CATSGGGHSNQPQHF. CDR3 sequence (DNA): TGTGCCACCAGTGGGGGGGGGCATAGCAATCAGCCCCAGCATTTT.

The J gene is TRBJ1-2, the V gene TRBV11-2; no firm D call. The CDR3 contains 14 residues. Per the germline V gene, CDR1 is SGHAT and CDR2 is FQNNGV. V dropped 2 bases and J dropped 7 bases, with 14 bases sitting between them. The CDR3 DNA follows: TGTGCCAGCAGCTTAACTACCGACCTCACTGGCTACACCTTC. It is translated as CASSLTTDLTGYTF.

On this clone itself: The sample holds other DNA sequences that translate to the same CDR3. The J gene is TRBJ2-5, the V gene TRBV7-2; D gene unclear. Per germline, CDR1 SGHTA and CDR2 FQGNSA. The CDR3 length is 13 residues. Trimming removed 0 bases from V and 2 bases from J, with 4 bases in between. This CDR3 reads CASSLARQETQYF. CDR3 in DNA: TGTGCCAGCAGCTTAGCCAGGCAAGAGACCCAGTACTTC.

J is TRBJ2-3 and V is TRBV7-8; 8 positions agree with TRBD2. The junction had 7 bases not matched to a gene; V was cut back by 3 bases and J by 5 bases. The CDR3 runs 15 residues. In germline, CDR1 is SGHVS, CDR2 FQNEAQ. The CDR3 protein is CASSLAGGIRDTQYF. Here the CDR3 DNA reads TGTGCCAGCAGCTTGGCGGGGGGAATTCGAGATACGCAGTATTTT.

This chain uses TRBV10-3 with TRBJ2-5; 8 bases align to TRBD2. The CDR3 runs 15 residues. V lost 3 bases and J lost 5; bases outside the gene matches: 8. The germline gives CDR1 ENHRY, CDR2 SYGVKD. Here the CDR3 DNA reads TGTGCCATCAGTGACCCGGGGGGGGCTGGGGAGACCCAGTACTTC. This codes for CAISDPGGAGETQYF.

This chain links TRBV6-5 with TRBJ2-3, with 8 bases aligning to TRBD2. This CDR3 contains 14 residues. With V trimmed by 6 bases and J by 1 base, 3 bases remained unmatched. The germline gives CDR1 MNHEY, CDR2 SVGAGI. CDR3 residues: CASRGAGGTDTQYF. DNA of the CDR3: TGTGCCAGCAGAGGAGCGGGGGGCACAGATACGCAGTATTTT.

The gene calls are TRBV19 and TRBJ2-7, with 14 bases identical to TRBD2. The CDR3 spans 16 residues. Germline CDR1 reads LNHDA; CDR2 reads SQIVND (reference sequence). J was trimmed by 5 bases and V by 5 bases; bases with no gene match: 8. The CDR3 sequence is CASSRGLAGDFHEQYF. The CDR3 DNA reads TGTGCCAGTAGTCGGGGACTAGCGGGAGATTTCCACGAGCAGTACTTC. The complete variable domain, with remaining parts taken from reference TRBV19 and TRBJ2-7, reads DGGITQSPKYLFRKEGQNVTLSCEQNLNHDAMYWYRQDPGQGLRLIYYSQIVNDFQKGDIAEGYSVSREKKESFPLTVTSAQKNPTAFYLCASSRGLAGDFHEQYFGPGTRLTVT.